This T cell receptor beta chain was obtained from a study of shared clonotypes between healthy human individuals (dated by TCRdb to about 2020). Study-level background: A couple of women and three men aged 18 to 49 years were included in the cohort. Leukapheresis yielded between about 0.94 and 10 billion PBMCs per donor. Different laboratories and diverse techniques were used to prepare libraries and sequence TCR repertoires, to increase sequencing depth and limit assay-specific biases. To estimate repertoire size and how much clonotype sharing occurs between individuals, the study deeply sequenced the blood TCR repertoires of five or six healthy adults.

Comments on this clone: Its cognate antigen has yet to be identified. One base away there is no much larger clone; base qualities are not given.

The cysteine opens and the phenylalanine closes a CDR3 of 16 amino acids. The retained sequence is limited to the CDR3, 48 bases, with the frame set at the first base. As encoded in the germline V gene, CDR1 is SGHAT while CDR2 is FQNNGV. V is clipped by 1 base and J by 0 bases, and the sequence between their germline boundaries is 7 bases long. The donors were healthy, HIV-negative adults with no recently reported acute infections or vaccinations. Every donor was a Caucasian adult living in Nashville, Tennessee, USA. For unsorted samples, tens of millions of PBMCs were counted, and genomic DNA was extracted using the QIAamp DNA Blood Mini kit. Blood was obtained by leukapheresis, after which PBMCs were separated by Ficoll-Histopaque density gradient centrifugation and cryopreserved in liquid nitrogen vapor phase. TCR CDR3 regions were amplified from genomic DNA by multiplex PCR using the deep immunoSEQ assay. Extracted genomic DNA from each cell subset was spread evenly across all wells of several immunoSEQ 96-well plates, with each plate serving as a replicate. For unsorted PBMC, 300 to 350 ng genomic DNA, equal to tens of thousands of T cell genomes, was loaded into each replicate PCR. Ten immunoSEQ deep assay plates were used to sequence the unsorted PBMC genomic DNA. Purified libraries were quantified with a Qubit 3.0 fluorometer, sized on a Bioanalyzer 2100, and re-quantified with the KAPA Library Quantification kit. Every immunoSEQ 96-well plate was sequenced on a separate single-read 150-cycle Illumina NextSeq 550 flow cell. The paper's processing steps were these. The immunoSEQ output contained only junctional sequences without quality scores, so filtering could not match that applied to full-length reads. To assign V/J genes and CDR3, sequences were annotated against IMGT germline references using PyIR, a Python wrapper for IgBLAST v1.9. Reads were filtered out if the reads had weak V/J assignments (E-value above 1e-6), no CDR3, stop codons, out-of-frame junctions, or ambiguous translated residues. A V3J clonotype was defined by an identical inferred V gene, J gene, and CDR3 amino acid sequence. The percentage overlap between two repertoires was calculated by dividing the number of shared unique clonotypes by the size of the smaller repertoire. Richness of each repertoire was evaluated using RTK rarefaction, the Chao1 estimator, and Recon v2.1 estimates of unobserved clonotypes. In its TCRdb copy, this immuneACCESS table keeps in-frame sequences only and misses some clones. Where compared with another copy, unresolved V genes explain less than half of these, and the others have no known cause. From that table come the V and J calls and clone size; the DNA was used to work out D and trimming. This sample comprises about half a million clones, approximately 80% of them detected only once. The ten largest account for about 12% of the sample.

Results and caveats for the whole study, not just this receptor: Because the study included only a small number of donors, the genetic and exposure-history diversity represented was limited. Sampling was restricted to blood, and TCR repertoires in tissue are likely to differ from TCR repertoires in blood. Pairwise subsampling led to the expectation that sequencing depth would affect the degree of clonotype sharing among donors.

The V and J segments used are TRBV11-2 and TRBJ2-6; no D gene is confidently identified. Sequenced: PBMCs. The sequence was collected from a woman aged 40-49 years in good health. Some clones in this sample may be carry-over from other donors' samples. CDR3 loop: CASSLVGHSGANVLTF. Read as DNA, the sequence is TGTGCCAGCAGCTTAGTAGGCCACTCTGGGGCCAACGTCCTGACTTTC.